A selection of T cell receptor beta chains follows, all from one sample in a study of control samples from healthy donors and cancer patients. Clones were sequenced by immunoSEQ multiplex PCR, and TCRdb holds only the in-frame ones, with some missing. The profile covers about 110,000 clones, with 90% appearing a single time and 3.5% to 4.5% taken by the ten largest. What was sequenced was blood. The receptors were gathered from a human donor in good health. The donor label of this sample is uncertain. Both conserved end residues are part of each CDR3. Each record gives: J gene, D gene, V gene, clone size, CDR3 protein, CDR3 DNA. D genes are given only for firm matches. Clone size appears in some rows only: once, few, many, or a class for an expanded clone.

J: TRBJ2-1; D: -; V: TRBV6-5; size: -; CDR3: CASSYLNEQFF; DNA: TGTGCCAGCAGTTACCTCAATGAGCAGTTCTTC
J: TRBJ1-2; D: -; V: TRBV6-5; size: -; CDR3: CASRREDYGYTF; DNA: TGTGCCAGCAGACGGGAGGACTATGGCTACACCTTC
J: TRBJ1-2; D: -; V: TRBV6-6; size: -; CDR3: CASSYSGAPNYGYTF; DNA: TGTGCCAGCAGTTACTCCGGAGCCCCTAACTATGGCTACACCTTC
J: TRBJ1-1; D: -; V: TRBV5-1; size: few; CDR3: CASSFEENTEAFF; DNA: TGCGCCAGCAGCTTTGAGGAGAACACTGAAGCTTTCTTT
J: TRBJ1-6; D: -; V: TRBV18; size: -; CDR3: CASSGQSGVSIWDNSPLHF; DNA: TGTGCCAGCTCAGGACAGTCGGGAGTCTCAATCTGGGATAATTCACCCCTCCACTTT
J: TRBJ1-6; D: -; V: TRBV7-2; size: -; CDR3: CASSLSRSPGINNSPLHF; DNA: TGTGCCAGCAGCTTAAGTCGGTCACCAGGCATCAATAATTCACCCCTCCACTTT
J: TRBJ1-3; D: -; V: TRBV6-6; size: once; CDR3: CASSYQTLTSGNTIYF; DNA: TGTGCCAGCAGTTACCAAACGCTAACCTCTGGAAACACCATATATTTT
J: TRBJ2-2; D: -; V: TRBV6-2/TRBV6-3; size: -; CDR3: CASSPGQGAGGPIRYGELFF; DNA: TGTGCCAGCAGTCCAGGACAGGGCGCCGGGGGGCCGATACGGTACGGGGAGCTGTTTTTT
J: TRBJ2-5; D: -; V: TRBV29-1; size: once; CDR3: CSVAGLDGGPSETQYF; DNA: TGCAGCGTTGCCGGATTGGACGGAGGCCCATCAGAGACCCAGTACTTC
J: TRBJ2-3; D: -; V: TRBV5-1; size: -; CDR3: CASSLAQLVDTQYF; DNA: TGCGCCAGCAGCTTGGCCCAATTGGTAGATACGCAGTATTTT
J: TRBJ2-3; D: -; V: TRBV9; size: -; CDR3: CASSFTDTQYF; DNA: TGTGCCAGCAGCTTCACAGATACGCAGTATTTT
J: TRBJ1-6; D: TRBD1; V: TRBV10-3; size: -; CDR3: CAISESTGGDSPLHF; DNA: TGTGCCATCAGTGAGTCGACAGGGGGCGATTCACCCCTCCACTTT
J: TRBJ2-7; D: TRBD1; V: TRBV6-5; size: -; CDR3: CASSYNRGLSYEQYF; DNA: TGTGCCAGCAGTTATAACAGGGGGCTATCCTACGAGCAGTACTTC
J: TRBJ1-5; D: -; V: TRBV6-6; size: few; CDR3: CASSSGGSGQPQHF; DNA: TGTGCCAGCAGTTCGGGGGGAAGCGGTCAGCCCCAGCATTTT
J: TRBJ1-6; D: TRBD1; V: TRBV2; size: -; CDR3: CASRVGTGFSPLHF; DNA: TGTGCCAGCAGGGTGGGGACAGGGTTTTCACCCCTCCACTTT
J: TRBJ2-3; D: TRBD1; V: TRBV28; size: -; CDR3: CASTETGGYTDTQYF; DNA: TGTGCCAGCACCGAAACAGGGGGTTACACAGATACGCAGTATTTT
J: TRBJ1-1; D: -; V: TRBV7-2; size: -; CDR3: CASSLDRSQSFF; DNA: TGTGCCAGCAGCTTAGATAGGTCCCAGTCTTTCTTT
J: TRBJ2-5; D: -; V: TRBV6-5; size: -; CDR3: CASSYQGIGTQYF; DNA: TGTGCCAGCAGTTACCAGGGGATTGGGACCCAGTACTTC
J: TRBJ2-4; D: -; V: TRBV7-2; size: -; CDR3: CASSLQGVLAKNIQYF; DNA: TGTGCCAGCAGCTTACAAGGGGTACTAGCCAAAAACATTCAGTACTTC
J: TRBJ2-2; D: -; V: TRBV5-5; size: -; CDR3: CASSWTGNTGELFF; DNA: TGTGCCAGCAGCTGGACCGGGAACACCGGGGAGCTGTTTTTT
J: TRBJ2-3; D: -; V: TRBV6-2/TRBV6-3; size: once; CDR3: CASSYSPGAPNGDTQYF; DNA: TGTGCCAGCAGTTACTCCCCGGGGGCGCCGAACGGGGATACGCAGTATTTT
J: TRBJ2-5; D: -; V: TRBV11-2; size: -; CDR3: CASSLVVETQYF; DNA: TGTGCCAGCAGCTTAGTTGTGGAGACCCAGTACTTC
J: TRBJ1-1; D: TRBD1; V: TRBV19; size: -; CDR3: CASRNTGGGGTEAFF; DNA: TGTGCCAGTAGAAATACAGGGGGAGGAGGCACTGAAGCTTTCTTT
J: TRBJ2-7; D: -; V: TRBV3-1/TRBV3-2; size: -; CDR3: CASSHEPYEQYF; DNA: TGTGCCAGCAGCCACGAACCCTACGAGCAGTACTTC
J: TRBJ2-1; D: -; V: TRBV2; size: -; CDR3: CASMESKLNEQFF; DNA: TGTGCCAGCATGGAGTCTAAACTCAATGAGCAGTTCTTC
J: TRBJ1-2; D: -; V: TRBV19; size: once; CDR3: CASSISRGRSGYGYTF; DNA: TGTGCCAGTAGTATTTCCCGTGGCCGCTCGGGCTATGGCTACACCTTC
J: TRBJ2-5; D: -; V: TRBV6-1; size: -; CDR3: CASSEGGRGYQETQYF; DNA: TGTGCCAGCAGTGAAGGGGGCAGGGGTTACCAAGAGACCCAGTACTTC
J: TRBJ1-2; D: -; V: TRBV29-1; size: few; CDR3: CSVDRDREKSYTF; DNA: TGCAGCGTTGACCGGGACCGGGAGAAAAGCTACACCTTC
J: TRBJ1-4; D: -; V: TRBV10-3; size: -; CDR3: CAISDELHGTRPSTNEKLFF; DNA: TGTGCCATCAGTGACGAGCTACACGGGACAAGGCCGTCAACTAATGAAAAACTGTTTTTT
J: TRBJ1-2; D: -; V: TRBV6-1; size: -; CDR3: CASSETTSNYGYTF; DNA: TGTGCCAGCAGTGAAACGACATCTAACTATGGCTACACCTTC
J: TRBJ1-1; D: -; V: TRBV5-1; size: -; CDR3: CASSLGPQDLNTEAFF; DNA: TGCGCCAGCAGCTTGGGCCCCCAGGACTTGAACACTGAAGCTTTCTTT
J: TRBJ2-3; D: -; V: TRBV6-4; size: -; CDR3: CASSGGRGSTDTQYF; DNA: TGTGCCAGCAGTGGAGGACGGGGCAGCACAGATACGCAGTATTTT
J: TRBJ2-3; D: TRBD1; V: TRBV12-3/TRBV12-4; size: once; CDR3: CASRRQGPQYF; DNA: TGTGCCAGCAGGAGACAGGGTCCGCAGTATTTT
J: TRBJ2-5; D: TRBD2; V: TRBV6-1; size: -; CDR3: CASSEFGLAGVQETQYF; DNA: TGTGCCAGCAGTGAATTCGGGCTAGCGGGGGTCCAAGAGACCCAGTACTTC
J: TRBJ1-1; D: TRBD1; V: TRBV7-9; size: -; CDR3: CASSLGTGRVTEAFF; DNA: TGTGCCAGCAGCCTCGGGACAGGGAGGGTCACTGAAGCTTTCTTT